A selection of T cell receptor beta chains follows, all from one sample in a study of Graves' ophthalmopathy and Graves' hyperthyroidism. TCRdb reprocessed the multiplex PCR reads with MiXCR, giving one entry per CDR3 protein. In the table there are about 700,000 distinct CDR3 sequences, about 40% of which are singletons. Sequencing input: peripheral blood. These receptors all stem from an adult man with Graves' ophthalmopathy. Both conserved end residues are part of each CDR3. D genes are given only for firm matches. The size field is filled for only some rows; it gives once, few, many or a size class.

V gene: TRBV20-1; clone size: -; J gene: TRBJ2-7; D gene: TRBD1; CDR3 protein: CSARAPGQGSYEQYF; CDR3 DNA: TGCAGTGCTAGAGCCCCGGGACAGGGGTCCTACGAGCAGTACTTC
V gene: TRBV3-1; clone size: -; J gene: TRBJ2-6; D gene: -; CDR3 protein: CASSQGGLGANVLTF; CDR3 DNA: TGTGCCAGCAGCCAAGGAGGGTTAGGGGCCAACGTCCTGACTTTC
V gene: TRBV24-1; clone size: -; J gene: TRBJ2-7; D gene: -; CDR3 protein: CATSSLATYEQYF; CDR3 DNA: TGTGCCACCAGCAGCTTAGCGACCTACGAGCAGTACTTC
V gene: TRBV2; clone size: many; J gene: TRBJ2-5; D gene: -; CDR3 protein: CASSDQGRGETQYF; CDR3 DNA: TGTGCCAGCAGTGACCAGGGGCGAGGAGAGACCCAGTACTTC
V gene: TRBV7-9; clone size: -; J gene: TRBJ1-6; D gene: TRBD1; CDR3 protein: CASSYQGGSPLHF; CDR3 DNA: TGTGCCAGCAGCTACCAGGGGGGCTCACCCCTCCACTTT
V gene: TRBV2; clone size: many; J gene: TRBJ1-6; D gene: -; CDR3 protein: CASNPPGTFGSPLHF; CDR3 DNA: TGTGCCAGCAATCCTCCCGGGACATTTGGTTCACCCCTCCACTTT
V gene: TRBV7-9; clone size: -; J gene: TRBJ2-1; D gene: -; CDR3 protein: CASSVNNEQFF; CDR3 DNA: TGTGCCAGCAGCGTTAACAATGAGCAGTTCTTC
V gene: TRBV6-1; clone size: once; J gene: TRBJ2-3; D gene: -; CDR3 protein: CASTRSTDTQYF; CDR3 DNA: TGTGCCAGCACTCGGAGCACAGATACGCAGTATTTT
V gene: TRBV7-3; clone size: many; J gene: TRBJ2-2; D gene: -; CDR3 protein: CASSMGGRANTGELFF; CDR3 DNA: TGTGCCAGCAGCATGGGCGGTAGAGCGAACACCGGGGAGCTGTTTTTT
V gene: TRBV14; clone size: few; J gene: TRBJ1-1; D gene: TRBD1; CDR3 protein: CASSPGPGTAVSREAFF; CDR3 DNA: TGTGCCAGCAGCCCGGGTCCGGGGACAGCCGTGTCCCGTGAAGCTTTCTTT
V gene: TRBV11-2; clone size: -; J gene: TRBJ2-7; D gene: -; CDR3 protein: CASSSSGTEYEQYF; CDR3 DNA: TGTGCCAGCAGCTCCTCCGGGACGGAGTACGAGCAGTACTTC
V gene: TRBV30; clone size: -; J gene: TRBJ1-5; D gene: -; CDR3 protein: CAWSLRQGNQPQHF; CDR3 DNA: TGTGCCTGGAGTCTACGACAGGGCAATCAGCCCCAGCATTTT
V gene: TRBV19; clone size: many; J gene: TRBJ1-6; D gene: -; CDR3 protein: CASSARIYASPLHF; CDR3 DNA: TGTGCCAGTAGCGCACGGATTTACGCTTCACCCCTCCACTTT
V gene: TRBV29-1; clone size: -; J gene: TRBJ1-4; D gene: -; CDR3 protein: CSVGQGGSEKLFF; CDR3 DNA: TGCAGCGTTGGTCAGGGAGGTTCTGAAAAACTGTTTTTT
V gene: TRBV29-1; clone size: -; J gene: TRBJ1-1; D gene: -; CDR3 protein: CSVTDRLGTEAFF; CDR3 DNA: TGCAGCGTGACGGACAGACTGGGAACTGAAGCTTTCTTT
V gene: TRBV15; clone size: -; J gene: TRBJ2-7; D gene: -; CDR3 protein: CATSSGGAYYEQYF; CDR3 DNA: TGTGCCACCAGCAGTGGTGGGGCTTACTACGAGCAGTACTTC
V gene: TRBV27; clone size: few; J gene: TRBJ1-1; D gene: -; CDR3 protein: CASSLSFREWAFF; CDR3 DNA: TGTGCCAGCAGTTTATCGTTCCGGGAGTGGGCTTTCTTT
V gene: TRBV12-3/TRBV12-4; clone size: many; J gene: TRBJ1-2; D gene: -; CDR3 protein: CASSSSGNGYTF; CDR3 DNA: TGTGCCAGCAGTTCTTCAGGGAATGGCTACACCTTC
V gene: TRBV6-1; clone size: -; J gene: TRBJ2-5; D gene: -; CDR3 protein: CASSVEYQETQYF; CDR3 DNA: TGTGCCAGCAGTGTCGAGTACCAAGAGACCCAGTACTTC
V gene: TRBV11-1; clone size: -; J gene: TRBJ1-2; D gene: -; CDR3 protein: CASSERTYDGYTF; CDR3 DNA: TGTGCCAGCAGCGAAAGGACCTACGATGGCTACACCTTC
V gene: TRBV19; clone size: -; J gene: TRBJ1-4; D gene: -; CDR3 protein: CASKDGGGVEKLFF; CDR3 DNA: TGTGCCAGTAAAGACGGAGGGGGAGTTGAAAAACTGTTTTTT
V gene: TRBV4-3; clone size: -; J gene: TRBJ2-5; D gene: -; CDR3 protein: CASSQFRRETQYF; CDR3 DNA: TGCGCCAGCAGCCAATTTAGGCGGGAGACCCAGTACTTC
V gene: TRBV11-3; clone size: once; J gene: TRBJ2-5; D gene: TRBD1; CDR3 protein: CASRGQEAIQETQYF; CDR3 DNA: TGTGCCAGCCGCGGACAGGAGGCTATTCAAGAGACCCAGTACTTC
V gene: TRBV29-1; clone size: few; J gene: TRBJ2-6; D gene: -; CDR3 protein: CSVVLGANVLTF; CDR3 DNA: TGCAGCGTTGTTTTAGGGGCCAACGTCCTGACTTTC
V gene: TRBV15; clone size: many; J gene: TRBJ2-5; D gene: -; CDR3 protein: CATSRDRGSETQYF; CDR3 DNA: TGTGCCACCAGCAGAGATCGTGGTTCGGAGACCCAGTACTTC
V gene: TRBV5-8; clone size: many; J gene: TRBJ2-7; D gene: -; CDR3 protein: CASSVRGYAYEQYF; CDR3 DNA: TGTGCCAGCAGTGTGAGGGGGTATGCCTACGAGCAGTACTTC
V gene: TRBV10-3; clone size: many; J gene: TRBJ1-3; D gene: -; CDR3 protein: CAISTFDLRDGNTIYF; CDR3 DNA: TGTGCCATCAGTACTTTCGACTTGCGGGATGGAAACACCATATATTTT
V gene: TRBV2; clone size: many; J gene: TRBJ2-7; D gene: -; CDR3 protein: CASSRYSSYEQYF; CDR3 DNA: TGTGCCAGCAGTAGATATAGCTCCTACGAGCAGTACTTC
V gene: TRBV20-1; clone size: many; J gene: TRBJ2-6; D gene: -; CDR3 protein: CSARGAPSSGANVLTF; CDR3 DNA: TGCAGTGCTAGAGGCGCGCCTAGCTCTGGGGCCAACGTCCTGACTTTC
V gene: TRBV4-1; clone size: many; J gene: TRBJ2-7; D gene: -; CDR3 protein: CASSQPGPAYEQYF; CDR3 DNA: TGCGCCAGCAGCCAACCGGGACCGGCCTACGAGCAGTACTTC
V gene: TRBV5-1; clone size: many; J gene: TRBJ1-4; D gene: -; CDR3 protein: CASSPDGLGLFF; CDR3 DNA: TGCGCCAGCAGCCCAGACGGGTTGGGACTGTTTTTT
V gene: TRBV7-8; clone size: many; J gene: TRBJ1-2; D gene: -; CDR3 protein: CASSLVSGDGYTF; CDR3 DNA: TGTGCCAGCAGCTTAGTATCAGGGGATGGCTACACCTTC
V gene: TRBV19; clone size: -; J gene: TRBJ2-7; D gene: -; CDR3 protein: CASSIDTGEVPYEQYF; CDR3 DNA: TGTGCCAGTAGTATAGACACAGGGGAGGTCCCCTACGAGCAGTACTTC
V gene: TRBV30; clone size: -; J gene: TRBJ2-5; D gene: -; CDR3 protein: CAWSEGHPETQYF; CDR3 DNA: TGTGCCTGGAGTGAGGGCCATCCAGAGACCCAGTACTTC
V gene: TRBV29-1; clone size: -; J gene: TRBJ2-5; D gene: TRBD2; CDR3 protein: CSVVAGAVKTQYF; CDR3 DNA: TGCAGCGTTGTAGCGGGAGCCGTGAAGACCCAGTACTTC
V gene: TRBV5-1; clone size: many; J gene: TRBJ2-7; D gene: -; CDR3 protein: CASSLDRIAYEQYF; CDR3 DNA: TGCGCCAGCAGCTTGGACAGAATCGCCTACGAGCAGTACTTC
V gene: TRBV24-1; clone size: once; J gene: TRBJ1-1; D gene: -; CDR3 protein: CATSALTSGRNNTEAFF; CDR3 DNA: TGTGCCACCAGTGCGTTGACTAGCGGGAGGAACAACACTGAAGCTTTCTTT
V gene: TRBV7-9; clone size: -; J gene: TRBJ2-5; D gene: -; CDR3 protein: CASSPEGSDTQETQYF; CDR3 DNA: TGTGCCAGCAGCCCCGAGGGTAGCGATACTCAAGAGACCCAGTACTTC
V gene: TRBV10-3; clone size: -; J gene: TRBJ1-3; D gene: -; CDR3 protein: CAISKGSGLKRGNTIYF; CDR3 DNA: TGTGCCATCAGTAAAGGGAGCGGCCTAAAAAGAGGAAACACCATATATTTT
V gene: TRBV2; clone size: -; J gene: TRBJ2-5; D gene: -; CDR3 protein: CASEPLETQYF; CDR3 DNA: TGTGCCAGCGAACCCTTAGAGACCCAGTACTTC
V gene: TRBV2; clone size: -; J gene: TRBJ2-7; D gene: TRBD1; CDR3 protein: CASRVRDRDDEQYF; CDR3 DNA: TGTGCCAGTCGAGTCCGGGACAGGGACGACGAGCAGTACTTC
V gene: TRBV7-2; clone size: few; J gene: TRBJ1-1; D gene: TRBD1; CDR3 protein: CASSLYLGQGAEAFF; CDR3 DNA: TGTGCCAGCAGCTTATACTTAGGCCAGGGGGCTGAAGCTTTCTTT
V gene: TRBV7-4; clone size: -; J gene: TRBJ2-5; D gene: -; CDR3 protein: CASSRRYQGMTQYF; CDR3 DNA: TGTGCCAGCAGCCGCAGGTATCAGGGGATGACCCAGTACTTC
V gene: TRBV12-3/TRBV12-4; clone size: -; J gene: TRBJ2-7; D gene: -; CDR3 protein: CASTPGGEQYF; CDR3 DNA: TGTGCCAGCACACCCGGGGGCGAGCAGTACTTC
V gene: TRBV5-6; clone size: -; J gene: TRBJ1-2; D gene: -; CDR3 protein: CASSQGGELYGYTF; CDR3 DNA: TGTGCCAGCAGCCAAGGGGGGGAACTCTATGGCTACACCTTC
V gene: TRBV7-3; clone size: many; J gene: TRBJ2-7; D gene: -; CDR3 protein: CASTWGVEQYF; CDR3 DNA: TGTGCCAGCACCTGGGGAGTCGAGCAGTACTTC
V gene: TRBV6-5; clone size: -; J gene: TRBJ1-6; D gene: -; CDR3 protein: CASSRGPNSHNSPLHF; CDR3 DNA: TGTGCCAGCAGTCGGGGGCCGAACTCCCATAATTCACCCCTCCACTTT
V gene: TRBV9; clone size: many; J gene: TRBJ2-7; D gene: TRBD2; CDR3 protein: CASSVSGSNYEQYF; CDR3 DNA: TGTGCCAGCAGCGTTAGCGGGAGTAACTACGAGCAGTACTTC